The next 32 T cell receptor beta chains were all read from a single sample in a study of OX40 agonist ivuxolimab in advanced cancers. Library preparation was by the immunoSEQ multiplex PCR assay. The table comes from immuneACCESS by way of TCRdb, which keeps in-frame sequences with V and J called. Part of the clones is missing from these tables; in studies checked, under half for an unresolved V gene and the rest for unknown reasons. For this sample the table gives approximately 100,000 clones, of which roughly nine tenths were detected only once. Of the sample, roughly 0.31% is held by the ten largest clones. The sample was CD4+ or CD8+ T cells sorted from blood, taken in a trial of the OX40 agonist ivuxolimab. The receptors come from an adult with an advanced solid tumor such as melanoma, head and neck, liver or kidney cancer.

The rearrangement uses TRBV10-3 and TRBJ2-1, with D tentatively TRBD2 (6 bases). CDR1 and CDR2 (germline): ENHRY, SYGVKD. The CDR3 is 13 amino acids. The V end was cut by 10 bases, the J end by 6 bases, with 16 bases between. The CDR3 sequence: CATKTSPGNEQFF. CDR3 nucleotides: TGTGCCACGAAGACTAGTCCGGGCAATGAGCAGTTCTTC.

The rearrangement joins TRBV30 to TRBJ1-1; D not resolved. Looked up from germline, CDR1 is GTSNPN and CDR2 is SVGIG (reference sequence). The CDR3 is 13 residues long. The V end was cut by 3 bases, the J end by 3 bases, with 11 bases between. In DNA form, the CDR3 reads TGTGCCTGGAGGTGGGGTTTTTACACTGAAGCTTTCTTT. Its translation: CAWRWGFYTEAFF.

The chain employs TRBV4-3 and TRBJ1-2, with 7 nucleotides matching TRBD1. The CDR3 is 16 amino acids. The ends lost 4 bases at V and 5 bases at J; junction bases unmatched: 13. Per the germline V gene, CDR1 is LGHNA and CDR2 is YSLEER. CDR3 protein: CASSLKLGQVGYGYTF. The CDR3 DNA reads TGCGCCAGCAGCCTCAAACTCGGACAGGTTGGGTATGGCTACACCTTC.

This chain joins TRBV5-1 and TRBJ1-1; tentative D call: TRBD1 (5 bases). Deletions cut 4 bases from V and 2 bases from J, with 12 bases between. Germline V gives CDR1 SGHRS, CDR2 YFSETQ. The CDR3 loop spans 14 amino acids. The DNA of the CDR3 is TGCGCCAGCAGCCGGGGGGACGGCAACACTGAAGCTTTCTTT. It is translated as CASSRGDGNTEAFF.

The chain has TRBV10-3 and TRBJ2-3; TRBD2 matches at 7 bases. Germline assignment: CDR1 ENHRY and CDR2 SYGVKD. Trimming removed 10 bases from V and 4 bases from J; junction bases left unmatched: 5. The CDR3 is 12 residues long. The CDR3 protein is CATGLDSDTQYF. CDR3 nucleotides: TGTGCCACCGGACTAGACTCAGATACGCAGTATTTT.

V usage is TRBV19 and J usage is TRBJ2-1; TRBD2 matches 9 bases. The CDR3 spans 18 residues. Germline V gene lookup returns CDR1 LNHDA and CDR2 SQIVND (reference sequence). With 6 bases clipped from V and 0 bases from J, the junction kept 12 bases outside the gene matches. CDR3: CASSQGLARDSSYNEQFF. CDR3 in DNA: TGTGCCAGTAGCCAGGGACTAGCCCGAGACAGCTCCTACAATGAGCAGTTCTTC.

The chain is built from TRBV7-2 and TRBJ2-3, with TRBD1 as a possible D gene (5 bases). Germline V gives CDR1 SGHTA, CDR2 FQGNSA. Trimming left V 5 bases short and J 2 bases short, with 11 bases between. This CDR3 spans 14 amino acids. The CDR3 is CASSQGHYTDTQYF. The CDR3 DNA reads TGTGCCAGCAGCCAAGGACACTACACAGATACGCAGTATTTT. Filled out from reference TRBV7-2 and TRBJ2-3, the complete variable domain reads GAGVSQSPSNKVTEKGKDVELRCDPISGHTALYWYRQSLGQGLEFLIYFQGNSAPDKSGLPSDRFSAERTGGSVSTLTIQRTQQEDSAVYLCASSQGHYTDTQYFGPGTRLTVL.

This rearrangement joins TRBV6-1 to TRBJ1-5, with 8 nucleotides matching TRBD1. Germline assignment: CDR1 MNHNS and CDR2 SASEGT. J gave up 5 bases and V 7 bases, and 10 bases lay outside the gene matches. This CDR3 is built from 15 residues. The CDR3 bases are TGTGCCAGCACAGCGGACAGGGCGGGCTATCAGCCCCAGCATTTT. The encoded protein is CASTADRAGYQPQHF.

The chain couples TRBV5-1 to TRBJ2-7; 11 bases match TRBD1. This CDR3 is built from 15 residues. The V gene's germline CDR1 is SGHRS and CDR2 YFSETQ. The J segment lost 1 base and the V segment lost 5 bases, leaving 5 bases of the junction unmatched. The CDR3 bases are TGCGCCAGCAGACGGGACAGGGGGTTTTCCTACGAGCAGTACTTC. Encoded protein: CASRRDRGFSYEQYF.

The chain links TRBV7-2 to TRBJ2-2; D is unclear. Germline V lookup: CDR1 SGHTA, CDR2 FQGNSA. The V and J ends lost 3 bases and 6 bases respectively, with 8 bases between them. There are 13 residues in the CDR3. CDR3 amino acids: CASSFSLAGELFF. CDR3 coding DNA: TGTGCCAGCAGCTTCTCATTGGCCGGGGAGCTGTTTTTT.

The V gene is TRBV7-9, the J gene TRBJ1-1; perhaps TRBD1 as D (5 bases). Germline-derived CDR1 and CDR2 are SEHNR and FQNEAQ (reference sequence). CDR3 length: 12 residues. V was shortened by 1 base and J by 8 bases, with 8 bases between the two germline ends. The CDR3 DNA follows: TGTGCCAGCAGCTTAGTGGCAGGGGAAGCTTTCTTT. Its translation: CASSLVAGEAFF.

The chain carries TRBV6-6 and TRBJ1-5; D is unclear. Looked up from germline, CDR1 is MNHNY and CDR2 is SVGAGI (reference sequence). The CDR3 is made up of 14 amino acids. V was trimmed by 2 bases and J by 7 bases, leaving 12 bases between them. The CDR3 sequence: CASSYTGNGQPQHF. In nucleotides, the CDR3 is TGTGCCAGCAGTTACACCGGGAATGGGCAGCCCCAGCATTTT.

The chain carries TRBV7-8 and TRBJ2-1, with D possibly matching TRBD2 (6 bases). The CDR3 length is 15 residues. V was trimmed by 1 base and J by 4 bases, leaving 11 bases between them. The V gene's germline CDR1 is SGHVS and CDR2 FQNEAQ. The CDR3 here is CASSLDGSRYNEQFF. For the CDR3, the DNA is TGTGCCAGCAGCTTAGACGGGAGCCGTTACAATGAGCAGTTCTTC.

V usage is TRBV7-9 and J usage is TRBJ1-2, with 9 bases aligning to TRBD1. The CDR3 length is 13 residues. Germline V gene lookup returns CDR1 SEHNR and CDR2 FQNEAQ (reference sequence). The V gene end was trimmed by 9 bases and the J gene end by 4 bases; junction bases not matched to a gene: 6. The CDR3 protein is CASGTGTLYGYTF. The DNA of the CDR3 is TGTGCCAGTGGGACAGGGACTCTCTATGGCTACACCTTC.

The table lists this clone with a count of one. The CDR3 loop is CASRGQPNTEAFF. CDR3 DNA: TGTGCAAGTCGCGGACAGCCGAACACTGAAGCTTTCTTT. The chain links TRBV12-2 to TRBJ1-1; TRBD1 reflects the table's D call only, with no check against the DNA. TRBV12-2 is described as a pseudogene. CDR3 length equals 13 residues.

The gene calls are TRBV4-1 and TRBJ1-5; D uncertain. CDR3 length: 17 amino acids. V lost 4 bases, J lost 1 base, and 17 bases lay in between. Germline loops: CDR1 MGHRA, CDR2 YSYEKL. The CDR3, as DNA: TGCGCCAGCAGCCCCGCGGTCCGTGCCGGCAGCAATCAGCCCCAGCATTTT. Its translation is CASSPAVRAGSNQPQHF.

The rearrangement uses TRBV7-9 and TRBJ2-1, with D hard to call. CDR1 and CDR2 from the germline V gene are SEHNR and FQNEAQ (reference sequence). This CDR3 is 13 amino acids long. Trimming left V 1 base short and J 7 bases short, with 8 bases between. In nucleotides, the CDR3 is TGTGCCAGCAGCTTAGAGGGTCCTAATGAGCAGTTCTTC. It encodes CASSLEGPNEQFF.

This clone was recorded only once. The V gene is TRBV11-2, the J gene TRBJ2-5; 9 bases line up with TRBD1. The CDR3 totals 16 residues. The ends lost 5 bases at V and 9 bases at J; junction bases unmatched: 16. Germline values: CDR1 SGHAT, CDR2 FQNNGV. Written as DNA, the CDR3 is TGTGCCAGCAGCCCAGGACAGGGGCTGGGGGGGGCCCCCCAGTACTTC. Amino acid sequence: CASSPGQGLGGAPQYF.

This clone was seen a few times. J is TRBJ2-2 and V is TRBV19; D possibly corresponds to TRBD1 (6 bases). V lost 7 bases to trimming and J lost 2 bases, with 14 bases between them. Per the germline V gene, CDR1 is LNHDA and CDR2 is SQIVND (reference sequence). CDR3 length: 15 residues. The CDR3: CASTSGQGNTGELFF. CDR3 nucleotide sequence: TGTGCCAGTACCTCGGGACAAGGAAACACCGGGGAGCTGTTTTTT.

The J gene is TRBJ1-1, the V gene TRBV7-2, with D perhaps TRBD1 (5 bases). CDR1 is SGHTA and CDR2 is FQGNSA in the germline V gene. CDR3 length equals 13 residues. Deletions cut 2 bases from V and 1 base from J, with 5 bases between. The chain's CDR3 is CASSLTGNTEAFF. DNA for the CDR3: TGTGCCAGCAGCTTAACAGGGAACACTGAAGCTTTCTTT.

This chain joins TRBV11-2 and TRBJ1-1; D gene uncertain. CDR3 size: 14 residues. Between the trimmed V and J ends, which lost 3 bases and 4 bases, there was a span of 12 bases. CDR1 is SGHAT and CDR2 is FQNNGV in the germline V gene. In DNA form, the CDR3 reads TGTGCCAGCAGCTTCGCCCGTGAGGTCACTGAAGCTTTCTTT. Protein product: CASSFAREVTEAFF.

The rearrangement uses TRBV9 and TRBJ2-7; 7 nucleotides agree with TRBD1. Germline V gene lookup returns CDR1 SGDLS and CDR2 YYNGEE. The CDR3 has 15 residues. With 0 bases clipped from V and 2 bases from J, the junction kept 5 bases outside the gene matches. This CDR3 is CASSVGGTVPYEQYF. In nucleotides, the CDR3 is TGTGCCAGCAGCGTAGGGGGGACAGTTCCCTACGAGCAGTACTTC. Based on the CDR3 plus reference TRBV9 and TRBJ2-7, the full variable domain is DSGVTQTPKHLITATGQRVTLRCSPRSGDLSVYWYQQSLDQGLQFLIQYYNGEERAKGNILERFSAQQFPDLHSELNLSSLELGDSALYFCASSVGGTVPYEQYFGPGTRLTVT.

In its sample, this clone was seen a few times. The CDR3 region has the DNA TGCGCCAGCAGCGACCCTAGCGACCTGTACCAAGAGACCCAGTACTTC. Amino acids: CASSDPSDLYQETQYF. The chain recombines TRBV5-1 with TRBJ2-5; D possibly corresponds to TRBD2 (6 bases). V lost 4 bases and J 0 bases, leaving 16 bases between the germline ends. The germline V gene encodes CDR1 SGHRS and CDR2 YFSETQ. This CDR3 has 16 residues.

This clone was found once. The V and J genes are TRBV11-2 and TRBJ2-5; D may be TRBD2 (7 bases). This CDR3 has 16 residues. Per the germline V gene, CDR1 is SGHAT and CDR2 is FQNNGV. V lost 5 bases, J lost 2 bases, and 18 bases lay in between. The CDR3 loop is CASSLLIGGGQETQYF. CDR3 bases: TGTGCCAGCAGCCTCTTGATAGGGGGGGGGCAAGAGACCCAGTACTTC.

The V gene is TRBV4-1, the J gene TRBJ2-1; 11 bases map to TRBD2. Germline V gene data show CDR1 as MGHRA and CDR2 as YSYEKL. The CDR3 consists of 19 residues. Unmatched junction bases numbered 14, after V lost 4 bases and J lost 3 bases. CDR3 DNA sequence: TGCGCCAGCAGCCGACTTAAATTTAGCGGGAGGGCCGACTACAATGAGCAGTTCTTC. Amino acids: CASSRLKFSGRADYNEQFF.

The J gene is TRBJ2-7, the V gene TRBV5-4, with D possibly matching TRBD2 (5 bases). The CDR3 sequence is 12 residues long. Germline CDR1 and CDR2: SGHNT and YYREEE (reference sequence). Between the trimmed V and J ends, which lost 1 base and 7 bases, there was a span of 9 bases. The CDR3 DNA reads TGTGCCAGCAGCTTGTTTTCGGGGGAGCAGTACTTC. It translates to CASSLFSGEQYF.

The chain recombines TRBV18 with TRBJ2-1, with D unresolved. The germline gives CDR1 KGHSH, CDR2 LQKENI. This CDR3 region has 13 residues. The V end was cut by 0 bases, the J end by 4 bases, with 4 bases between. The CDR3 sequence: CASSPPSYNEQFF. The CDR3 bases are TGTGCCAGCTCACCACCGAGTTACAATGAGCAGTTCTTC.

In its sample, this clone was seen once. V gene TRBV11-2 combines with J gene TRBJ1-4; 10 nucleotides align to TRBD1. Looked up from germline, CDR1 is SGHAT and CDR2 is FQNNGV. The CDR3 extends over 14 amino acids. The V gene end was trimmed by 5 bases and the J gene end by 5 bases; junction bases not matched to a gene: 2. The CDR3 sequence is CASSRDRGNEKLFF. CDR3 nucleotides: TGTGCCAGCAGCAGGGACAGGGGAAATGAAAAACTGTTTTTT.

The chain carries TRBV9 and TRBJ2-2, with unresolved D. Trimming pared 0 bases from V and 1 base from J, leaving 4 bases between. From germline, CDR1 is SGDLS and CDR2 YYNGEE. The CDR3 consists of 14 residues. CDR3 in DNA: TGTGCCAGCAGCGTAGACTGGAACACCGGGGAGCTGTTTTTT. This codes for CASSVDWNTGELFF.

The chain carries TRBV19 and TRBJ1-2, with no clear D. V was pared by 6 bases and J by 4 bases, with 12 bases between. This CDR3 comprises 13 residues. Per germline, CDR1 LNHDA and CDR2 SQIVND (reference sequence). CDR3 in DNA: TGTGCCAGTAGGACCCGGGGAGGCTATGGCTACACCTTC. Its protein product is CASRTRGGYGYTF.

The V and J genes are TRBV28 and TRBJ2-7; 13 nucleotides line up with TRBD2. After removal of 8 bases from V and 3 bases from J, the junction contained 1 base not matched to a gene. The CDR3 is 13 residues long. Germline assignment: CDR1 MDHEN and CDR2 SYDVKM. In nucleotides, the CDR3 is TGTGCCAGCGGACTAGCGGGGGTCTACGAGCAGTACTTC. Its protein product is CASGLAGVYEQYF.

This rearrangement joins TRBV2 to TRBJ1-2; D ambiguous. The CDR3 sequence is 12 residues long. V was pared by 4 bases and J by 5 bases, with 8 bases between. Per the germline V gene, CDR1 is SNHLY and CDR2 is FYNNEI. The CDR3 sequence: CASSGSGYGYTF. The CDR3 DNA follows: TGTGCCAGCAGTGGATCGGGGTATGGCTACACCTTC.